This TCR beta chain derives from a study of cytomegalovirus exposure and HLA in healthy donors. Study findings and constraints: Most TCR sequences proved rare, with some public TCRs found in many donors. As a later analysis showed, a missense DCLRE1C variant was linked to trimming of TCR beta V- and J-genes.

Healthy people donating bone marrow made up the donors. Germline lookup yields CDR1 LGHNA and CDR2 YNFKEQ. The CDR3 sequence is 15 residues long. V lost 1 base and J lost 7; bases outside the gene matches: 5. PCR was performed using 60 Vbeta and 13 Jbeta primers. Here immunoSEQ multiplex PCR was the method, and the copy in TCRdb shows in-frame clones only, minus some. The data contain tens of thousands of clones, 78% of them singletons. This clone was counted a few times. Its cognate antigen is unknown. The source of this sequence is a male donor in good health and CMV-seropositive. The sample was PBMCs. The chain is built from TRBV4-2 and TRBJ2-1; TRBD2 matches 9 bases. The CDR3 spells CASSQVAGDMNEQFF. The CDR3 DNA is TGTGCCAGCAGCCAAGTAGCGGGAGATATGAATGAGCAGTTCTTC.